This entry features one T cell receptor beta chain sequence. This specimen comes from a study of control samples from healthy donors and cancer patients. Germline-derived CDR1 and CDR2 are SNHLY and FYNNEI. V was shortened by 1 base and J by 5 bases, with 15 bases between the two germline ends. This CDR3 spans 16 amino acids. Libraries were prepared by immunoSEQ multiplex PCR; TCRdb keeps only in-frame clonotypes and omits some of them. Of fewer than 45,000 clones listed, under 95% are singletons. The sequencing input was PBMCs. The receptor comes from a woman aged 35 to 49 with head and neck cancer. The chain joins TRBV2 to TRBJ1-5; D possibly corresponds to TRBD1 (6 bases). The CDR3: CASSEGGGGLHQPQHF. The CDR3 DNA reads TGTGCCAGCAGTGAAGGCGGAGGGGGGTTACATCAGCCCCAGCATTTT.